The rows below give T cell receptor beta chains drawn from one sample of a study of control samples from healthy donors and cancer patients. The method was immunoSEQ multiplex PCR; TCRdb's version includes in-frame clones alone and lacks a portion of them. The table shows some 120,000 clones, with about 87% occurring only once. Sequencing was performed on blood. The receptor source for this set is a young man in good health. The CDR3 runs from the conserved cysteine through the conserved F or W. D genes are given only for firm matches. Clone size is given for some rows only: seen once, a few or many times, or a class if the clone is expanded.

v_call	cdr3_length	d_call	clone_size	j_call	cdr3_aa	cdr3_nt
TRBV4-1	19	TRBD1	NA	TRBJ1-5	CASSQRSTGGGGKDQPQHF	TGCGCCAGCAGCCAGCGGTCGACAGGGGGCGGAGGCAAGGATCAGCCCCAGCATTTT
TRBV7-3	16	TRBD1	NA	TRBJ2-5	CASSLMGSDRGETQYF	TGTGCCAGCAGCTTAATGGGTTCGGACAGGGGAGAGACCCAGTACTTC
TRBV9	14	NA	NA	TRBJ1-2	CASSVAGTPHGYTF	TGTGCCAGCAGCGTAGCCGGGACACCCCATGGCTACACCTTC
TRBV4-1	16	NA	NA	TRBJ1-2	CASCHGWGGPGEGYTF	TGCGCCAGCTGCCACGGGTGGGGGGGACCGGGTGAAGGCTACACCTTC
TRBV12-3/TRBV12-4	11	NA	NA	TRBJ1-5	CASSLNQPQHF	TGTGCCAGCAGTCTCAATCAGCCCCAGCATTTT
TRBV6-1	11	NA	NA	TRBJ2-1	CASTGYNEQFF	TGTGCCAGCACTGGGTACAATGAGCAGTTCTTC
TRBV5-6	13	NA	once	TRBJ2-5	CASSFSYQETQYF	TGTGCCAGCAGCTTCTCGTACCAAGAGACCCAGTACTTC
TRBV3-1/TRBV3-2	17	TRBD2	NA	TRBJ2-2	CASSPGGGTANTGELFF	TGTGCCAGCAGCCCGGGCGGGGGAACAGCGAACACCGGGGAGCTGTTTTTT
TRBV14	15	TRBD1	NA	TRBJ1-2	CASSRYTGGGYGYTF	TGTGCCAGCAGCCGATATACAGGGGGCGGCTATGGCTACACCTTC
TRBV5-6	14	NA	NA	TRBJ2-1	CASSLLPLSDEQFF	TGTGCCAGCAGCTTGTTACCCCTTAGCGATGAGCAGTTCTTC
TRBV5-6	15	TRBD1	once	TRBJ1-1	CASSLAGTGEVEAFF	TGTGCCAGCAGCTTGGCCGGGACAGGGGAGGTTGAAGCTTTCTTT
TRBV5-6	15	NA	NA	TRBJ1-5	CASSYRPAGDQPQHF	TGTGCCAGCAGCTACCGACCGGCGGGGGATCAGCCCCAGCATTTT
TRBV9	12	NA	NA	TRBJ1-1	CASSAGHSEAFF	TGTGCCAGCAGCGCGGGTCACTCTGAAGCTTTCTTT
TRBV5-5	18	TRBD1	NA	TRBJ2-5	CASSAAGTATFDGETQYF	TGTGCCAGCAGCGCGGCCGGGACAGCCACCTTTGACGGAGAGACCCAGTACTTC
TRBV29-1	13	NA	NA	TRBJ2-5	CSVQDTWGETQYF	TGCAGCGTTCAGGACACCTGGGGGGAGACCCAGTACTTC
TRBV3-1/TRBV3-2	15	TRBD1	NA	TRBJ1-1	CASRWTGGGGTEAFF	TGTGCCAGCAGGTGGACAGGGGGCGGGGGCACTGAAGCTTTCTTT
TRBV5-6	16	TRBD2	NA	TRBJ2-5	CASSFTSGTSDETQYF	TGTGCCAGCAGCTTTACATCCGGGACTAGCGACGAGACCCAGTACTTC
TRBV6-4	14	NA	NA	TRBJ1-6	CASSEVQGGSPLHF	TGTGCCAGCAGTGAAGTACAGGGAGGTTCACCCCTCCACTTT
TRBV9	11	NA	NA	TRBJ1-1	CASGRGAEAFF	TGTGCCAGCGGGAGGGGGGCTGAAGCTTTCTTT
TRBV6-6	16	TRBD1	NA	TRBJ1-1	CASSGRTGGRDREAFF	TGTGCCAGCAGCGGCCGGACAGGGGGCCGGGACCGTGAAGCTTTCTTT
TRBV29-1	10	NA	NA	TRBJ1-1	CSVGNTEAFF	TGCAGCGTAGGAAACACTGAAGCTTTCTTT
TRBV10-2	15	TRBD1	NA	TRBJ1-2	CASSDGQGANYGYTF	TGCGCCAGCAGTGACGGACAGGGGGCTAACTATGGCTACACCTTC
TRBV30	14	NA	NA	TRBJ2-3	CAWSVRTSTDTQYF	TGTGCCTGGAGTGTCCGGACTAGCACAGATACGCAGTATTTT
TRBV11-3	14	NA	once	TRBJ1-1	CASSLWSENTEAFF	TGTGCCAGCAGCTTATGGTCAGAGAACACTGAAGCTTTCTTT
TRBV19	15	TRBD1	NA	TRBJ1-4	CASSVGQGRGEKLFF	TGTGCCAGTAGTGTGGGACAGGGCCGAGGCGAAAAACTGTTTTTT
TRBV6-4	13	NA	NA	TRBJ1-6	CASSDYRDSPLHF	TGTGCCAGCAGTGACTACAGGGATTCACCCCTCCACTTT
TRBV27	14	TRBD1	once	TRBJ2-7	CASSIGQGPYEQYF	TGTGCCAGCAGTATCGGACAGGGTCCCTACGAGCAGTACTTC
TRBV3-1/TRBV3-2	16	NA	few	TRBJ1-5	CASSLCKDGGNQPQHF	TGTGCCAGCAGTCTTTGTAAGGACGGAGGAAATCAGCCCCAGCATTTT
TRBV19	16	TRBD1	once	TRBJ1-4	CASRATGRATNEKLFF	TGTGCCAGTAGGGCGACAGGGCGCGCAACTAATGAAAAACTGTTTTTT
TRBV2	15	NA	NA	TRBJ1-3	CASSEEGDAGNTIYF	TGTGCCAGCAGTGAAGAGGGGGATGCAGGAAACACCATATATTTT
TRBV5-1	14	NA	NA	TRBJ1-2	CASSLDQGVGGYTF	TGCGCCAGCAGCTTGGATCAAGGGGTGGGCGGCTACACCTTC
TRBV5-1	11	NA	NA	TRBJ1-2	CASSLEGGYTF	TGCGCCAGCAGCTTGGAAGGTGGCTACACCTTC
TRBV18	18	NA	NA	TRBJ1-3	CASSPPSGVRPTGNTIYF	TGTGCCAGCTCACCACCGAGTGGAGTAAGGCCTACTGGAAACACCATATATTTT
TRBV9	16	TRBD2	NA	TRBJ2-1	CASQRGTPLSYNEQFF	TGTGCCAGTCAGCGGGGGACACCTCTCTCCTACAATGAGCAGTTCTTC
TRBV4-1	13	NA	NA	TRBJ2-7	CASSQGLDYEQYF	TGCGCCAGCAGCCAAGGCTTAGACTACGAGCAGTACTTC
TRBV7-3	15	NA	NA	TRBJ1-1	CASSLAGAQSTEAFF	TGTGCCAGCAGCCTTGCGGGGGCGCAGAGCACTGAAGCTTTCTTT
TRBV29-1	14	NA	NA	TRBJ1-2	CSVEGGEAHYGYTF	TGCAGCGTTGAAGGGGGTGAGGCACACTATGGCTACACCTTC
TRBV29-1	14	NA	NA	TRBJ1-1	CSTTRNKGATEAFF	TGCAGCACCACCCGGAACAAAGGGGCCACTGAAGCTTTCTTT
TRBV5-1	14	TRBD1	NA	TRBJ2-5	CASSSDRGYETQYF	TGCGCCAGCAGTTCGGACAGGGGTTACGAGACCCAGTACTTC
TRBV30	14	NA	NA	TRBJ2-2	CAWGRDTNTGELFF	TGTGCCTGGGGCCGGGACACAAATACCGGGGAGCTGTTTTTT
TRBV24-1	15	NA	once	TRBJ2-3	CATSDRGKGTDTQYF	TGTGCCACCAGTGATAGGGGGAAGGGCACAGATACGCAGTATTTT
TRBV2	12	NA	NA	TRBJ1-2	CASSSGGGGYTF	TGTGCCAGCAGTTCGGGTGGAGGTGGCTACACCTTC
TRBV24-1	13	TRBD1	NA	TRBJ2-7	CATSDLEGTVKYF	TGTGCCACCAGTGATTTAGAGGGGACAGTGAAATACTTC
TRBV7-9	14	NA	NA	TRBJ2-5	CASSFWETGETQYF	TGTGCCAGCAGCTTTTGGGAAACCGGGGAGACCCAGTACTTC
TRBV10-1	16	TRBD1	NA	TRBJ1-1	CASSDRRQGRGTEAFF	TGCGCCAGCAGCGACCGAAGACAGGGCCGGGGCACTGAAGCTTTCTTT
TRBV30	14	NA	NA	TRBJ1-1	CAWSVMEGNTEAFF	TGTGCCTGGAGTGTAATGGAGGGGAACACTGAAGCTTTCTTT
TRBV1	16	NA	NA	TRBJ2-1	CTSSLSGLAGNNEQFF	TGCACCAGCAGCCTCTCAGGACTAGCGGGGAACAATGAGCAGTTCTTC
TRBV12-5	12	NA	NA	TRBJ2-1	CASGSARDEQFF	TGTGCTAGTGGTTCCGCCAGGGATGAGCAGTTCTTC
TRBV30	13	NA	NA	TRBJ1-3	CAWGRSSGNTIYF	TGTGCCTGGGGCAGGAGCTCTGGAAACACCATATATTTT
TRBV7-8	16	NA	NA	TRBJ1-5	CASSLAGRGRNQPQHF	TGTGCCAGCAGCTTAGCGGGGCGGGGGCGCAATCAGCCCCAGCATTTT
TRBV15	18	TRBD2	NA	TRBJ2-1	CATSRDLMGAGGNNEQFF	TGTGCCACCAGCAGAGATTTAATGGGTGCGGGGGGGAACAATGAGCAGTTCTTC
TRBV25-1	14	NA	NA	TRBJ1-1	CASRTAGSNTEAFF	TGTGCCAGCAGAACTGCCGGCTCGAACACTGAAGCTTTCTTT
TRBV6-5	14	TRBD1	once	TRBJ1-3	CATRDSFSGNTIYF	TGTGCCACCCGGGACAGCTTTTCTGGAAACACCATATATTTT
TRBV12-5	15	TRBD1	NA	TRBJ2-7	CASGFPRQGYYEQYF	TGTGCTAGTGGTTTTCCGAGACAGGGGTACTACGAGCAGTACTTC
TRBV5-1	13	NA	NA	TRBJ1-5	CASSLVGGEPQHF	TGCGCCAGCAGCTTGGTAGGGGGGGAGCCCCAGCATTTT